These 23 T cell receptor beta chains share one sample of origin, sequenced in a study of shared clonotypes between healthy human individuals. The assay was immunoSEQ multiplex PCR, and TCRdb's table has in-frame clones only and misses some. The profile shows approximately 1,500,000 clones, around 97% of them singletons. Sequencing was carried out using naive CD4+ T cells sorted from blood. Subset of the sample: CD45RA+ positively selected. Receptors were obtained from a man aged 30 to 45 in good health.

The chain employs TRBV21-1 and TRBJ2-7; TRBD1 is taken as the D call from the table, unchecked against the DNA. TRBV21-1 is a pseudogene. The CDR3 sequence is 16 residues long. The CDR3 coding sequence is TGTGCCAGCAGCAAGCCGCACAGGGTCCCCTCCTACGAGCAGTACTTC. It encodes CASSKPHRVPSYEQYF.

The DNA of the CDR3 is TGTGCCAGCAGCCAATTTCTCGGACTAGCGGGAGGGGGAGAGACCCAGTACTTC. Protein product: CASSQFLGLAGGGETQYF. The chain combines TRBV11-2 with TRBJ2-5, with 15 bases matching TRBD2. Per the germline V gene, CDR1 is SGHAT and CDR2 is FQNNGV. The trim removed 5 bases at V and 4 bases at J, leaving 11 bases unmatched. The CDR3 extends over 18 amino acids.

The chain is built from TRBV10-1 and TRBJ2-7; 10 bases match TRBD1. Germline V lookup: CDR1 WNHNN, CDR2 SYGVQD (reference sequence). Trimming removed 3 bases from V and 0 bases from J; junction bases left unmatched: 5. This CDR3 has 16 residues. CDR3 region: CASSDRRTGGSYEQYF. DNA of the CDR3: TGCGCCAGCAGTGACCGGCGGACAGGGGGCTCCTACGAGCAGTACTTC.

The DNA for the CDR3 is TGTGCCAGCAGCTCCGGGACCGCTCGCGAGCAGTACTTC. Protein product: CASSSGTAREQYF. The V gene is TRBV11-2, the J gene TRBJ2-7; either TRBD1 or TRBD2 may supply D (5 bases each). CDR1 is SGHAT, CDR2 FQNNGV, per germline. V lost 4 bases and J 6 bases, leaving 13 bases between the germline ends. This CDR3 contains 13 residues.

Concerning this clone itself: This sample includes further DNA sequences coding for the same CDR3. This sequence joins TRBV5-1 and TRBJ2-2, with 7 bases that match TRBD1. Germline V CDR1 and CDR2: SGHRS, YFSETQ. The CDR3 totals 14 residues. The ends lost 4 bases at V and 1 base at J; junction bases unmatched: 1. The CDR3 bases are TGCGCCAGCAGCCGGACAGGGAACACCGGGGAGCTGTTTTTT. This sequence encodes CASSRTGNTGELFF.

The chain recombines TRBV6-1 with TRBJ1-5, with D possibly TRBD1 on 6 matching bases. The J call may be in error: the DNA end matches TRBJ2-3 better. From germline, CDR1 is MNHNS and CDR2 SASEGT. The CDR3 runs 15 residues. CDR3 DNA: TGTGCCAGCAGTTGGGTGGGGGCCTCCAATCAGCCCCAGTATTTT. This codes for CASSWVGASNQPQYF.

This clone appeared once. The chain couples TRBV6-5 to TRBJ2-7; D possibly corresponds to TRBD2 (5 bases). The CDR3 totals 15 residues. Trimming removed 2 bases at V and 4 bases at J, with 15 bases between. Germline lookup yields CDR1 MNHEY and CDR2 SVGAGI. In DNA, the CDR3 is TGTGCCAGCAGTTACAGAGGGCTACCCAATTACGAGCAGTACTTC. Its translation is CASSYRGLPNYEQYF.

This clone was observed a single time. CDR3 region: CASSFRPGGLGYTF. The CDR3 nucleotides read TGTGCCAGCAGCTTCCGGCCAGGGGGCTTGGGCTACACCTTC. The rearrangement links TRBV7-9 to TRBJ1-2, with 8 bases lining up with TRBD1. This CDR3 is 14 amino acids long. Germline V gives CDR1 SEHNR, CDR2 FQNEAQ (reference sequence). The V gene end was trimmed by 3 bases and the J gene end by 8 bases; junction bases not matched to a gene: 8. Supplemented by reference TRBV7-9 and TRBJ1-2, the full variable domain reads DTGVSQNPRHKITKRGQNVTFRCDPISEHNRLYWYRQTLGQGPEFLTYFQNEAQLEKSRLLSDRFSAERPKGSFSTLEIQRTEQGDSAMYLCASSFRPGGLGYTFGSGTRLTVV.

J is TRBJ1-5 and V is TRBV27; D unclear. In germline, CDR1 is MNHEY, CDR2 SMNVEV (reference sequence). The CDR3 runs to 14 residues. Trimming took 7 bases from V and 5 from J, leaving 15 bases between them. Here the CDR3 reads CASTSWGDDQPQHF. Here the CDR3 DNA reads TGTGCCAGCACCTCTTGGGGAGATGATCAGCCCCAGCATTTT.

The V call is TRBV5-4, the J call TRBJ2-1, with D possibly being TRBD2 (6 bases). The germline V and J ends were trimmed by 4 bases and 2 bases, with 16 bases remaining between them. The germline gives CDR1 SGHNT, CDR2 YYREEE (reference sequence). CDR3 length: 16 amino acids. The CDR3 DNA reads TGTGCCAGCAGCCAAAGTGCGGGAAATACCTACAATGAGCAGTTCTTC. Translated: CASSQSAGNTYNEQFF.

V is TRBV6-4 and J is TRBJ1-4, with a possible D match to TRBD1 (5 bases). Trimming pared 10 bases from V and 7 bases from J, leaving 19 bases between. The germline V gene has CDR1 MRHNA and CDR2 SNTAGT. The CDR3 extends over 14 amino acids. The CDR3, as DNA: TGTGCCAAGAGACCGGGGGGGTTGGGTGAAAAACTGTTTTTT. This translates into CAKRPGGLGEKLFF.

CDR3 region: CASSFRDSSYNEQFF. The CDR3 DNA reads as TGTGCCAGCAGCTTTAGGGACTCCTCCTACAATGAGCAGTTCTTC. The rearrangement links TRBV5-6 to TRBJ2-1, with D possibly TRBD2 on 6 matching bases. V gave up 2 bases and J gave up 0 bases, with 9 bases separating them. The length of the CDR3 is 15 residues. Looked up from germline, CDR1 is SGHDT and CDR2 is YYEEEE.

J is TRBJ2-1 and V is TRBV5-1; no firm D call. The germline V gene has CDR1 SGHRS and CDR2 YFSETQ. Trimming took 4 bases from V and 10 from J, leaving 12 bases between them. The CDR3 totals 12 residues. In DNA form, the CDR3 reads TGCGCCAGCAGCATCCTAGACGGCGAGCAGTTCTTC. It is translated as CASSILDGEQFF.

The CDR3 is CASSLSGYQHTDTQYF. In DNA, the CDR3 is TGCGCCAGCAGCCTATCCGGTTACCAACACACAGATACGCAGTATTTT. V and J are TRBV5-1 and TRBJ2-3, with D unclear. V was trimmed by 4 bases and J by 2 bases, leaving 17 bases between them. This CDR3 contains 16 residues. Germline V gene lookup returns CDR1 SGHRS and CDR2 YFSETQ.

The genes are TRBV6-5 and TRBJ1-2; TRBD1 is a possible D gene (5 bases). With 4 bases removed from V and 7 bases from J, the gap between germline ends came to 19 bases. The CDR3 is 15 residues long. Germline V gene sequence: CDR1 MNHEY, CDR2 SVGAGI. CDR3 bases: TGTGCCAGCAGTTTCGCCGGGGCAGGTCTAGGTGGCTACACCTTC. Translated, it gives CASSFAGAGLGGYTF.

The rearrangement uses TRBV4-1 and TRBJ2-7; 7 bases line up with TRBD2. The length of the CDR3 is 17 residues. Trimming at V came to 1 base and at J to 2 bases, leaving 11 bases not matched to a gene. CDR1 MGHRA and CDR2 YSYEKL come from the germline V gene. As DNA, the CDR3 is TGCGCCAGCAGCCAAGGGAAACTAGCTCGGGGGGCCTACGAGCAGTACTTC. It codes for CASSQGKLARGAYEQYF.

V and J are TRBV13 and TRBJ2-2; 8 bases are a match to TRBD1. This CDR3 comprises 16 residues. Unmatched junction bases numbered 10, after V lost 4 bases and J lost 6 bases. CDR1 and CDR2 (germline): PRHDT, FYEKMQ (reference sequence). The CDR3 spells CASSSPGGAGAGELFF. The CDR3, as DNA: TGTGCCAGCAGCTCCCCAGGGGGCGCCGGGGCCGGGGAGCTGTTTTTT.

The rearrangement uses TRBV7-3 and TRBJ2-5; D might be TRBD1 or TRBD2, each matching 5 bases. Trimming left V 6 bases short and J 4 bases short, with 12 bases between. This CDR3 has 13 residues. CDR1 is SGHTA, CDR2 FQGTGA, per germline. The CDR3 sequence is CASSYQRGETQYF. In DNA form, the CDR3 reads TGTGCCAGCAGTTACCAGAGGGGAGAGACCCAGTACTTC.

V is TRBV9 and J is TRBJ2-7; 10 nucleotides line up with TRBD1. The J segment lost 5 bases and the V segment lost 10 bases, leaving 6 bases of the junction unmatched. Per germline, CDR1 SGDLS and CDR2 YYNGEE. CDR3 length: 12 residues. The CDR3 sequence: CAVTGGTHEQYF. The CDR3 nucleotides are TGTGCCGTGACAGGGGGCACGCACGAGCAGTACTTC. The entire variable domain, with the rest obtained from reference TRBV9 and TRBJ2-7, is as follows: DSGVTQTPKHLITATGQRVTLRCSPRSGDLSVYWYQQSLDQGLQFLIQYYNGEERAKGNILERFSAQQFPDLHSELNLSSLELGDSALYFCAVTGGTHEQYFGPGTRLTVT.

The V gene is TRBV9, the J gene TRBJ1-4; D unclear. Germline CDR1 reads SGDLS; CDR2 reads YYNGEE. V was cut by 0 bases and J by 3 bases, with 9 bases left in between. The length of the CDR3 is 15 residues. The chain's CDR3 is CASSVGESANEKLFF. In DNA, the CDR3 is TGTGCCAGCAGCGTAGGAGAATCCGCTAATGAAAAACTGTTTTTT.

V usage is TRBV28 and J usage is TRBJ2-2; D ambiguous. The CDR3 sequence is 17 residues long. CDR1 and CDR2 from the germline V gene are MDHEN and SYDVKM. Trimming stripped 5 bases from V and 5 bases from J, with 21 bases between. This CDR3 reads CASSTTSMTMLTGELFF. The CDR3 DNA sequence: TGTGCCAGCAGTACCACATCCATGACGATGTTAACCGGGGAGCTGTTTTTT.

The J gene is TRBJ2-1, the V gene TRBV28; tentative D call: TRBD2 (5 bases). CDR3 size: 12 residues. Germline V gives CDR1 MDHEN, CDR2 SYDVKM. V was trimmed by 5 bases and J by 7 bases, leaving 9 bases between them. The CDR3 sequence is CASSRTANEQFF. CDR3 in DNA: TGTGCCAGCAGTCGGACTGCTAATGAGCAGTTCTTC. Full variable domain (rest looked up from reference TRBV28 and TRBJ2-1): DVKVTQSSRYLVKRTGEKVFLECVQDMDHENMFWYRQDPGLGLRLIYFSYDVKMKEKGDIPEGYSVSREKKERFSLILESASTNQTSMYLCASSRTANEQFFGPGTRLTVL.

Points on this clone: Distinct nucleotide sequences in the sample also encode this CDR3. The CDR3 DNA reads as TGCGCCAGCAGCCAAGCCCTGAGCTCCTACGAGCAGTACTTC. It yields the protein CASSQALSSYEQYF. V and J are TRBV4-3 and TRBJ2-7, with no clear D. The V gene's germline CDR1 is LGHNA and CDR2 YSLEER. Between the trimmed V and J ends, which lost 1 base and 0 bases, there was a span of 7 bases. CDR3 length: 14 amino acids.